In this sample, the clone carrying this T cell receptor (beta chain) turned up many times. The data were obtained in a study of T cells after yellow fever vaccination. The TCR cDNA carried a universal primer site and UMIs from 5'RACE template switching. TCRdb re-called the 5' RACE reads through MiXCR, storing one row per CDR3 protein. The sample yields 120,000 to 150,000 distinct CDR3 sequences, 7.7% seen once. Germline loops: CDR1 SGHVT, CDR2 SQSDAQ. V trimming: 7 bases; J trimming: 2 bases; junction bases outside the gene matches: 11. This CDR3 contains 15 residues. This TCR came from a man aged 25 to 40 who received the YFV17D yellow fever vaccine. Sequencing used CD4+ T cells sorted from PBMCs, obtained 5 days after the yellow fever booster vaccination. V usage is TRBV7-4 and J usage is TRBJ2-7, with TRBD1 matching over 7 bases. The CDR3 DNA reads as TGTGCCAGCATCGGGCCGGGACAGCAAGCCTACGAGCAGTACTTC. Translating it yields CASIGPGQQAYEQYF.